This T cell receptor (beta chain) originates from a study of response to subunit inactivated influenza vaccine (dated by TCRdb to 2016 to 2019). Study-level background: The study used deep quantitative T cell receptor repertoire profiling to track responses to a trivalent subunit inactivated influenza vaccine. Overall study results and their limits: According to the authors, only a limited number of new T cells may be recruited by each seasonal influenza vaccination.

This clonotype was counted ten times or more. Its antigen is unknown. Per-base quality was not reported, and no clone a single base away is much larger than it. V lost 0 bases and J lost 4 bases, and the count of bases not matched to a germline gene is 2. Based on the germline V gene, the CDR1 and CDR2 sequences are SGHTS and YDEGEE. Including cysteine and phenylalanine, the CDR3 has 15 amino acids. CDR3 DNA is the only sequence kept; it has 45 bases, read in frame from the first base. Libraries were made using RT-PCR. The instrument was an Illumina HiSeq 2500. TCRdb reran the public reads through fastp at Q25 and MiXCR, keeping productive beta chains. Each entry merges the rows of one CDR3 protein and shows their most common DNA and genes. Recorded for this sample are under 550,000 distinct CDR3 sequences; roughly 7.6% of them occurred a single time. The ten largest clones represent about an eighth of the sample.

The TCR was taken from a man aged 45-69 years who received an inactivated influenza vaccine. Donor details come from another sample of the same person, matched by shared clones. In this chain, TRBV5-8 is recombined with TRBJ2-3, with 10 middle bases fitting TRBD2. The sequencing here drew on PBMCs from blood, taken about 23 months after vaccination. The CDR3 here reads CASSLAGTSADTQYF. In nucleotides, the sequence is TGTGCCAGCAGCTTGGCCGGGACTAGCGCAGATACGCAGTATTTT.